This T cell receptor beta chain was recorded in a study of CD8 T cells in ankylosing spondylitis. This clonotype has ten or more counts. Its antigen is unknown. Findings and caveats of the study: Reported data indicate significant enrichment of disease-linked clones within matched ankylosing spondylitis synovial fluid. Among TCR beta sequences, a motif of under 10 highly homologous variants appeared characteristic of ankylosing spondylitis blood. Disease-linked clones were found to be CD8+ and relatively rare in peripheral blood. Some of these motif variants have turned up before, in reports on reactive arthritis synovial fluid and blood.

Making the TCR beta libraries involved quantitative 5'-RACE with molecular barcodes. In TCRdb, the 5' RACE reads were re-called with MiXCR into one record per CDR3 protein. The repertoire holds some 240,000 distinct CDR3 sequences, with about 7% as singletons. The sequencing input was blood, either unsorted or a sorted T cell fraction (not recorded which). The sequence was collected from a male donor with ankylosing spondylitis.

The CDR3 bases are TGTGCCAGCAGCCTATCAAGGGTCGGGGAGCTGTTTTTT. Translation: CASSLSRVGELFF. The V and J genes are TRBV7-6 and TRBJ2-2; no firm D call. Trimming shortened V by 5 bases and J by 7 bases, and 11 bases separated the two germline ends. This CDR3 is built from 13 residues. Looked up from germline, CDR1 is SGHVS and CDR2 is FNYEAQ.